This entry features one T cell receptor (beta chain) sequence. These data originate in a study of blood T cell repertoires in COVID-19. Sequenced by immunoSEQ multiplex PCR; TCRdb stores in-frame clones only, minus some. The sample shows hundreds of thousands of clones, around 87% of them seen only once. This TCR was sampled from a man aged 70-80 years with acute or convalescent COVID-19. Sequences were obtained from peripheral blood.

The CDR3 DNA is TGTGCCTGGAGTGTTTCAGGGTCGGTAACAGATACGCAGTATTTT. It codes for CAWSVSGSVTDTQYF. This chain uses TRBV30 with TRBJ2-3; weak D call: TRBD1 (5 bases). This CDR3 contains 15 residues. V dropped 0 bases and J dropped 3 bases, with 13 bases sitting between them. From germline, CDR1 is GTSNPN and CDR2 SVGIG (reference sequence).